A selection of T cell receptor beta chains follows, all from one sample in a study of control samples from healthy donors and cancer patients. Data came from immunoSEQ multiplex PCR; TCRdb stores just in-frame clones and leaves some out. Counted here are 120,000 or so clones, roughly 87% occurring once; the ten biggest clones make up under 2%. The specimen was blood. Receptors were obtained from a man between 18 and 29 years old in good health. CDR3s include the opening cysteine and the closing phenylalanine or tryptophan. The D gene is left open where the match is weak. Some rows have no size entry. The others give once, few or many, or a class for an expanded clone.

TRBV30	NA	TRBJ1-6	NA	TGTGCCTGGCACCGGGCTGTCAATTCACCCCTCCACTTT	CAWHRAVNSPLHF
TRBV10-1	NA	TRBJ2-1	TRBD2	TGCGCCAGCAGTGGTGCAGCGGGGTACAATGAGCAGTTCTTC	CASSGAAGYNEQFF
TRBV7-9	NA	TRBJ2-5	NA	TGTGCCAGCAGCACGCAGGTGGAGACCCAGTACTTC	CASSTQVETQYF
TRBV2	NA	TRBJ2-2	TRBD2	TGTGCCAGCAGTGGGACTAGCGGGACCCTCTTCACCGGGGAGCTGTTTTTT	CASSGTSGTLFTGELFF
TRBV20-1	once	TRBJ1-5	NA	TGCAGTGCTAGTCGATGGGGTAGCAATCAGCCCCAGCATTTT	CSASRWGSNQPQHF
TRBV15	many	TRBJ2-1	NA	TGTGCCACCAGCAGATCCCCGGAAGGGGGAGTTGAGCAGTTCTTC	CATSRSPEGGVEQFF
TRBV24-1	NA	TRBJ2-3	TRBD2	TGTGCCACCAGTCTAGCGGGGTTTGGGGATACGCAGTATTTT	CATSLAGFGDTQYF
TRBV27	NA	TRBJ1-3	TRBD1	TGTGCCAGCAGTTTAAGGACAGGGGCTGGAAACACCATATATTTT	CASSLRTGAGNTIYF
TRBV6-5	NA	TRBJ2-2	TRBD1	TGTGCCAGCAGTTACCGGACAGGAACGGGAACCGGGGAGCTGTTTTTT	CASSYRTGTGTGELFF
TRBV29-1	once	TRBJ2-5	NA	TGCAGCGTGATACAGAGTCAAGAGACCCAGTACTTC	CSVIQSQETQYF
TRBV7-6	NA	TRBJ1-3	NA	TGTGCCAGCAGCTTAGAGCAGTCCTCTGGAAACACCATATATTTT	CASSLEQSSGNTIYF
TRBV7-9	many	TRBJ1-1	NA	TGTGCCAGCAGCTTTCCGGGCAGAGGCACTGAAGCTTTCTTT	CASSFPGRGTEAFF
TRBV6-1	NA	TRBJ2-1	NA	TGTGCCAGCAGTGAATTGGGGGACGGCAATGAGCAGTTCTTC	CASSELGDGNEQFF